The clone carrying this T cell receptor (beta chain) was detected only a few times. TCRdb keeps only in-frame clones here, not all; method: immunoSEQ multiplex PCR. In the table there are approximately 730,000 clones, approximately 85% of which are singletons. This record belongs to a study of shared T cell receptors in the human thymus. This CDR3 is built from 20 residues. The germline gives CDR1 LNHNV, CDR2 YYDKDF (reference sequence). V lost 4 bases to trimming and J lost 0 bases, with 26 bases between them. These data were also reused for a study on human thymus T cells. That study adds: It was healthy Finnish infants having corrective surgery for congenital heart defects who were the donors. Thymic samples were excised during corrective heart operations. Related reports documented highly overlapping thymic repertoires among unrelated individuals.

The V call is TRBV15, the J call TRBJ2-3; D is possibly TRBD2 (6 bases). The sample taken for sequencing was thymocytes. The sequence derives from a girl under three years old with a congenital heart defect. CDR3 protein: CATSIREKVFWLSSTDTQYF. The DNA for the CDR3 is TGTGCCACCAGCATTCGGGAGAAAGTCTTCTGGCTGTCTAGCACAGATACGCAGTATTTT.